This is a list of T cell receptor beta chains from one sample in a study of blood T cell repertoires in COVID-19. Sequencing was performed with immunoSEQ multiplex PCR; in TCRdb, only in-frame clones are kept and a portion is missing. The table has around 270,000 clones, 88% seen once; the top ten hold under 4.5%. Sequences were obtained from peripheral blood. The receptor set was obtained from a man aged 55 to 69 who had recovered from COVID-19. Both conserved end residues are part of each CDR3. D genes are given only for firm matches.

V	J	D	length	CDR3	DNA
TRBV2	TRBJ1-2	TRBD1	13	CASTGGVSYGYTF	TGTGCCAGCACAGGGGGCGTAAGCTATGGCTACACCTTC
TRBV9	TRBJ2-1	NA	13	CASSVDRVNEQFF	TGTGCCAGCAGCGTAGACAGGGTCAATGAGCAGTTCTTC
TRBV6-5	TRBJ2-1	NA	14	CASSPTGTQNGQFF	TGTGCCAGCAGTCCGACCGGGACTCAGAATGGGCAGTTCTTC
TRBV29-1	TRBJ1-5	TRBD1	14	CSAATGALNQPQHF	TGCAGCGCTGCGACAGGGGCCCTCAATCAGCCCCAGCATTTT
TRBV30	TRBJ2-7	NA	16	CAWNIARDSGGDEQYF	TGTGCCTGGAACATAGCCCGGGACTCCGGGGGTGACGAGCAGTACTTC
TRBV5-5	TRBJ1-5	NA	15	CASSSFGGAGQPQHF	TGTGCCAGCAGCTCCTTCGGGGGGGCGGGGCAGCCCCAGCATTTT
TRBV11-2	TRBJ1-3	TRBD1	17	CASSIGLGQGGGNTIYF	TGTGCCAGCAGCATCGGACTGGGACAGGGCGGTGGAAACACCATATATTTT
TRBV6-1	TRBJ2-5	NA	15	CASSSPGLPEETQYF	TGTGCCAGCAGCTCACCGGGACTTCCCGAAGAGACCCAGTACTTC
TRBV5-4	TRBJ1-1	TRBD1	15	CASSRTGTENTEAFF	TGTGCCAGCAGCAGGACCGGGACAGAAAACACTGAAGCTTTCTTT
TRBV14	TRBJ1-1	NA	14	CASSREGITTEAFF	TGTGCCAGCAGCCGGGAGGGGATTACCACTGAAGCTTTCTTT